The 7 T cell receptor beta chains given below trace back to one sample, sequenced in a study of Graves' ophthalmopathy and Graves' hyperthyroidism. Beta-chain TCR CDR3 regions were amplified from RNA transcripts. An opening RT-PCR round employed HTBI primers and preceded a second-round multiplex PCR. TCRdb reprocessed the multiplex PCR reads with MiXCR, giving one entry per CDR3 protein. The table records about 620,000 distinct CDR3 sequences, 20% to 25% of them present only once. Sequenced input: peripheral blood. These receptors were obtained from a woman younger than 35 with stable Graves' hyperthyroidism. Some clones in this sample may be carry-over from other donors' samples.

As to this clonotype: No conserved phenylalanine or tryptophan ends this CDR3, so it is likely a read error. CDR3 in amino acids: CASRDGGLMNTEAFY. The CDR3 DNA sequence: TGTGCCAGCAGAGACGGTGGACTCATGAACACTGAAGCTTTCTAT. The gene calls are TRBV6-1 and TRBJ1-1; D is unclear. The CDR3 extends over 15 amino acids. Germline loops: CDR1 MNHNS, CDR2 SASEGT. Trimming shortened V by 6 bases and J by 0 bases, and 14 bases separated the two germline ends.

The table lists this clonotype with many counts. This chain joins TRBV28 and TRBJ1-2; 9 positions agree with TRBD1. This CDR3 comprises 13 residues. Germline values: CDR1 MDHEN, CDR2 SYDVKM. V lost 8 bases, J lost 8 bases, and 9 bases stayed unmatched. CDR3 nucleotides: TGTGCCAGCTATACGGGACAGGGAGCGGGCTACACCTTC. It yields the protein CASYTGQGAGYTF.

This clonotype was observed a handful of times. The chain couples TRBV6-1 to TRBJ1-1, with TRBD1 as a possible D gene (6 bases). Trimming removed 6 bases from V and 3 bases from J, with 17 bases in between. The CDR3 is made up of 15 amino acids. Germline V gene data show CDR1 as MNHNS and CDR2 as SASEGT. The CDR3 DNA reads TGTGCCAGCAGCACCGAGGGACACCGGTACACTGAAGCTTTCTTT. This codes for CASSTEGHRYTEAFF.

This clonotype was seen many times. The genes are TRBV6-1 and TRBJ1-5, with D tentatively TRBD1 (6 bases). The CDR3 contains 15 residues. V gave up 0 bases and J gave up 4 bases, with 10 bases separating them. Germline V CDR1 and CDR2: MNHNS, SASEGT. The CDR3: CASSEAEGGNQPQHF. CDR3 nucleotides: TGTGCCAGCAGTGAAGCGGAAGGGGGGAATCAGCCCCAGCATTTT.

Worth noting for this clonotype: Possible read error: a much larger clone is one base away. The chain combines TRBV12-3 or TRBV12-4 with TRBJ1-2; D is uncertain. This CDR3 has 13 amino acids. Deletions cut 2 bases from V and 4 bases from J, with 8 bases between. The CDR3 nucleotides read TGTGCCAGCAGTTTACAGGAATTCTATGGCTACACCTTC. It yields the protein CASSLQEFYGYTF.

This clonotype was seen only a few times. The chain couples TRBV7-8 to TRBJ1-2; D might be TRBD1 (6 bases). In germline, CDR1 is SGHVS, CDR2 FQNEAQ. The CDR3 has 15 residues. Between the trimmed V and J ends, which lost 6 bases and 0 bases, there was a span of 14 bases. In nucleotides, the CDR3 is TGTGCCAGCAGTTCCGACAGGATAGCTAACTATGGCTACACCTTC. Translation gives CASSSDRIANYGYTF. Filled out from reference TRBV7-8 and TRBJ1-2, the complete variable domain reads GAGVSQSPRYKVAKRGQDVALRCDPISGHVSLFWYQQALGQGPEFLTYFQNEAQLDKSGLPSDRFFAERPEGSVSTLKIQRTQQEDSAVYLCASSSDRIANYGYTFGSGTRLTVV.

In its sample, this clonotype was seen many times. This CDR3 reads CASSYGSGDNQPQHF. The DNA of the CDR3 is TGTGCCAGCAGTTACGGGTCAGGCGACAATCAGCCCCAGCATTTT. This rearrangement joins TRBV6-2 or TRBV6-3 to TRBJ1-5; D is unresolved. CDR3 length: 15 amino acids. V lost 2 bases and J lost 3, with 11 bases in between. Germline V CDR1 and CDR2: MNHEY, SVGEGT.